This T cell receptor (beta chain) was observed in a study of T cells in Graves' hyperthyroidism and ophthalmopathy. It was RNA transcripts that yielded the amplified TCR beta CDR3 regions. In the first-round RT-PCR of the TCR CDR3, the HTBI primer set was used. TCRdb itself ran the multiplex PCR reads through MiXCR, one entry per CDR3 protein. The sample lists roughly 380,000 distinct CDR3 sequences; 15% to 20% were seen once. V lost 0 bases and J 1 base, leaving 12 bases between the germline ends. In germline, CDR1 is GTSNPN, CDR2 SVGIG (reference sequence). The CDR3 runs 15 residues. This chain uses TRBV30 with TRBJ1-1; D may be TRBD1 (6 bases). This sequence was found in a woman between 40 and 50 years old with Graves' ophthalmopathy. Source material: blood. The CDR3 DNA sequence: TGTGCCTGGAGTGTACAGGGTGGGGGGAACACTGAAGCTTTCTTT. Translation gives CAWSVQGGGNTEAFF.